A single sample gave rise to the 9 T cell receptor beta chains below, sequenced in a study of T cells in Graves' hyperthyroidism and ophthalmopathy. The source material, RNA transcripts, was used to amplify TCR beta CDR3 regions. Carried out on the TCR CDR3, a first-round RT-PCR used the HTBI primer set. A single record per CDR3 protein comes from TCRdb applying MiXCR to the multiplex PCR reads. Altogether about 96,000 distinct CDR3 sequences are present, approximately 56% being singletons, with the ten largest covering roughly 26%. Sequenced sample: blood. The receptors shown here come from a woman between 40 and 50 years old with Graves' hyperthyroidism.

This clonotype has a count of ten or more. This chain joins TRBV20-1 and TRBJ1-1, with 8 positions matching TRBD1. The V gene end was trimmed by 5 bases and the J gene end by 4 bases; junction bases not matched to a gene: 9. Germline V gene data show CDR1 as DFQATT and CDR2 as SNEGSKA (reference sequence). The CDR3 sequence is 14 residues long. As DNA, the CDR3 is TGCAGTGCTTTCGAACAGGGGGGGGGCACTGAAGCTTTCTTT. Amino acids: CSAFEQGGGTEAFF.

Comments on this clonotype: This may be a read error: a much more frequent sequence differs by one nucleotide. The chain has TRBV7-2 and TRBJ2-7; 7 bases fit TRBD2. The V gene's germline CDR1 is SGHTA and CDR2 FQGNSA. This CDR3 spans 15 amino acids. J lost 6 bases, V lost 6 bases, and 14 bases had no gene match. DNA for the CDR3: TGTGCCAGCAGAGCCGGGACTGGCGGGAGTCTCGAGCAGTACTTC. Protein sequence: CASRAGTGGSLEQYF.

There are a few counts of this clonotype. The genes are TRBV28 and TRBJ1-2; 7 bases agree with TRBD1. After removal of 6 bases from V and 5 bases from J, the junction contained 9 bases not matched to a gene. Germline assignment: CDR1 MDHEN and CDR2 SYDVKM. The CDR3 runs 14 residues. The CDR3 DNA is TGTGCCAGCAGGCAAACAGGGGATTCGTATGGCTACACCTTC. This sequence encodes CASRQTGDSYGYTF.

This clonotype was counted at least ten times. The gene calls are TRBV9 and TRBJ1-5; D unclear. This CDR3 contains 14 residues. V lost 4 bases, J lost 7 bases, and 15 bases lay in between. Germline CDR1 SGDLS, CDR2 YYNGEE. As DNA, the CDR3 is TGTGCCAGCAGCCCCGGGCCCCAGGCCCAGCCCCAGCATTTT. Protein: CASSPGPQAQPQHF.

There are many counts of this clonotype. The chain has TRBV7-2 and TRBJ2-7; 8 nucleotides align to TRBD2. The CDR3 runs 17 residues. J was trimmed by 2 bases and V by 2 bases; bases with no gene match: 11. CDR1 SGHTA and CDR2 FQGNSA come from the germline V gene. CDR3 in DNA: TGTGCCAGCAGCTTAATAGCGAGCGGACTAGCACCCTACGAGCAGTACTTC. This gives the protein CASSLIASGLAPYEQYF.

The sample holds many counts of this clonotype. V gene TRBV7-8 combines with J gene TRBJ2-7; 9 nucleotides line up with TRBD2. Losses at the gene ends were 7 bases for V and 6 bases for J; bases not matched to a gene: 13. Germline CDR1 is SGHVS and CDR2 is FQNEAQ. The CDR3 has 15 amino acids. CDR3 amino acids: CASIYQGLAMGEQYF. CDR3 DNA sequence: TGTGCCAGCATCTACCAGGGACTAGCAATGGGCGAGCAGTACTTC.

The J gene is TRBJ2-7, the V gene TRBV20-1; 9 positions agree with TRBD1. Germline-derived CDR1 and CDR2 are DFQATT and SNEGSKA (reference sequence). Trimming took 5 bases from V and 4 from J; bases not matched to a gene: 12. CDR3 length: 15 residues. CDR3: CSAEGTGHILYEQYF. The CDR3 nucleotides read TGCAGTGCTGAGGGGACAGGGCATATCTTGTACGAGCAGTACTTC.

Here the CDR3 DNA reads TGCAGTGCTAGACCCCACAAGACCTACGAGCAGTACTTC. This sequence encodes CSARPHKTYEQYF. This chain uses TRBV20-1 with TRBJ2-7; D is uncertain. The germline V and J ends were trimmed by 2 bases and 2 bases, with 10 bases remaining between them. The CDR3 is 13 residues long. In germline, CDR1 is DFQATT, CDR2 SNEGSKA (reference sequence).

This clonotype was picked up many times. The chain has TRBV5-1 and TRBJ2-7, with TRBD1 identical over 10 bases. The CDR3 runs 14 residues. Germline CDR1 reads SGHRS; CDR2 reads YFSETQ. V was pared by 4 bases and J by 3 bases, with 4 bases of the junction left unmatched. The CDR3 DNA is TGCGCCAGCAGCGAGCGGACAGGGGGCTACGAGCAGTACTTC. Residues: CASSERTGGYEQYF.